Sequencing of this TCR beta chain was carried out in a study of PD-1 blockade in mismatch repair-deficient tumors. As for the study in general: Enrolled about 2012-2016, patients had progressing, pretreated mismatch repair-deficient cancers of 11 to 13 types. Overall study findings and caveats: After pembrolizumab, tumor-resident clones rose rapidly, then generally contracted before radiologic responses. 142 unique blood TCRs came from expansion to three of seven peptides.

The length of the CDR3 is 17 residues. Germline lookup yields CDR1 SGHRS and CDR2 YFSETQ. After removal of 0 bases from V and 9 bases from J, the junction contained 14 bases not matched to a gene. Here immunoSEQ multiplex PCR was the method, and the copy in TCRdb shows in-frame clones only, minus some. This table holds approximately 15,000 clones, 84% found once. Remarks on this clone: The antigen remains unidentified.

The time point denotes: 10-day in vitro stimulation with candidate neoantigen peptide 5. Cells were stimulated around ten days with each of 6 or 7 ELISpot-reactive neoantigens. Sequencing used cells cultured in vitro, obtained from a patient treated with pembrolizumab. This clonotype was obtained from an adult with mismatch repair-deficient cancer. The rearrangement uses TRBV5-1 and TRBJ2-7; 11 bases agree with TRBD2. DNA for the CDR3: TGCGCCAGCAGCTTGGCCCCGACTAGCGGGACCTTACGAGGGCAGTACTTC. Its translation: CASSLAPTSGTLRGQYF.